This TCR beta chain was recovered during a study of blood T cell repertoires in COVID-19. Generated by immunoSEQ multiplex PCR, the TCRdb table keeps only in-frame clones and is missing some. The sample records approximately 200,000 clones, roughly 79% being singletons. This CDR3 region has 13 residues. Trimming shortened V by 4 bases and J by 7 bases, and 9 bases separated the two germline ends. Per germline, CDR1 SGHRS and CDR2 YFSETQ. V gene TRBV5-1 combines with J gene TRBJ1-6; D not resolved. Sequenced sample: peripheral blood. This TCR came from a human donor with acute or convalescent COVID-19. The donor label of this sample is uncertain. The CDR3 nucleotides are TGCGCCAGCAGCCCCTCAGTAAATTCACCCCTCCACTTT. Encoded protein: CASSPSVNSPLHF.